This TCR beta chain was sequenced during a study of cytomegalovirus exposure and HLA in healthy donors. Germline loops: CDR1 MNHEY, CDR2 SVGAGI. This CDR3 has 14 residues. Between the trimmed V and J ends, which lost 5 bases and 3 bases, there was a span of 11 bases. General observations from the study: Donors belonging to an Asian-associated ancestry cluster reportedly showed fewer N-insertions in productive TCRs than the approximately 700-donor mean, according to what a later analysis found.

The study ran its PCR with 60 Vbeta and 13 Jbeta primers. In the original processing: About 11 million of tens of millions of unique TCR beta chains were shared, per a later count. The method was immunoSEQ multiplex PCR; TCRdb's version includes in-frame clones alone and lacks a portion of them. That table gives V, J and clone size, and the DNA gave D and trimming. The data contain around 150,000 clones, around 75% of them singletons. This clone was picked up a small number of times. The antigen remains unidentified. The clonotype was recovered from a young man in good health and CMV-seronegative. The sequenced sample consisted of PBMCs. The gene calls are TRBV6-5 and TRBJ1-5; perhaps TRBD1 as D (5 bases). CDR3 in DNA: TGTGCCAGCAGTACCCACAGGTACAATCAGCCCCAGCATTTT. Residues: CASSTHRYNQPQHF.